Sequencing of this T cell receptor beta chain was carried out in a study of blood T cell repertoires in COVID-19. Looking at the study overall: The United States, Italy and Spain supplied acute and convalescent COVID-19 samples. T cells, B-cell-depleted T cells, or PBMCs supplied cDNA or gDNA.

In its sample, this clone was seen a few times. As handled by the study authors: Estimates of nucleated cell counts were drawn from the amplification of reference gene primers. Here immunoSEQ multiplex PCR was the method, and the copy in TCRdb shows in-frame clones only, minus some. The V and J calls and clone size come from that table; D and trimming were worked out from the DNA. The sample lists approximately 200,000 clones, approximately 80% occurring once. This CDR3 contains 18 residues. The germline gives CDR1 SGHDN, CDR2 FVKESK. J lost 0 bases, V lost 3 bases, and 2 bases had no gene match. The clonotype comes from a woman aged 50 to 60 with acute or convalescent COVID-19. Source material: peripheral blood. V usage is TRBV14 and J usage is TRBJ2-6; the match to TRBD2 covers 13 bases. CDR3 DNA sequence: TGTGCCAGCAGCCATACTAGCGGGAGGGCCTCTGGGGCCAACGTCCTGACTTTC. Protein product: CASSHTSGRASGANVLTF.